This T cell receptor beta chain was recovered during a study of cytomegalovirus exposure and HLA in healthy donors. V lost 5 bases to trimming and J lost 6 bases; unmatched junction nucleotides: 5. Germline CDR1 reads SGHDT; CDR2 reads YYEEEE. This CDR3 has 13 residues. PCR primers comprised 60 Vbeta and 13 Jbeta primers. The data were produced by immunoSEQ multiplex PCR, yet TCRdb's version contains in-frame clones alone and is incomplete. Of 85,000 to 110,000 clones listed, under 80% are singletons. The rearrangement uses TRBV5-6 and TRBJ1-5; 7 nucleotides agree with TRBD1. Sequenced material: PBMCs. This clonotype was sampled from a woman younger than 30 in good health and CMV-seropositive. The CDR3 reads CASSPGDSQPQHF. The CDR3 DNA reads TGTGCCAGCAGTCCTGGGGACAGTCAGCCCCAGCATTTT.